Listed here is a single T cell receptor (beta chain). Its antigen is unidentified. Every subset's genomic DNA went evenly onto several immunoSEQ plates. TCRdb keeps only in-frame clones here, not all; method: immunoSEQ multiplex PCR. The table includes a few hundred thousand clones, around 97% detected once. The data were taken from a study of shared clonotypes between healthy human individuals. Study conclusions and caveats: Clonotypes shared by all four sorted-subset donors had higher generation probabilities than non-shared clonotypes. Memory subsets generally showed lower estimated richness than naive subsets.

A CD45RA+ naive subset and a CD45RA-negative memory subset were split from CD4+ cells. Germline V CDR1 and CDR2: SGHTA, FQGTGA. The CDR3 has 15 amino acids. V was pared by 0 bases and J by 4 bases, with 12 bases between. This receptor was identified in a woman aged 25 to 39 in good health. The V gene is TRBV7-3, the J gene TRBJ1-2; maybe TRBD1 (5 bases). The specimen was naive CD4+ T cells sorted from blood. This sample's subset: CD45RA+ positively selected. The CDR3: CASSLTGEHIYGYTF. The CDR3 coding sequence is TGTGCCAGCAGCTTAACGGGGGAACACATCTATGGCTACACCTTC.